These 9 T cell receptor beta chains originate from one sample sequenced in a study of T cell responses to AZD1222 COVID-19 vaccine. Method: immunoSEQ multiplex PCR; TCRdb's copy keeps in-frame clones and lacks some. This table has fewer than 200,000 clones, 85% to 90% appearing once. The sample was peripheral blood, taken on day 0 of AZD1222 vaccination. These receptors all come from an adult in good health.

The chain recombines TRBV6-4 with TRBJ1-3, with 9 positions matching TRBD1. The CDR3 has 18 amino acids. Germline CDR1 is MRHNA and CDR2 is SNTAGT. V shed 3 bases, J shed 0 bases, and the junction held 9 bases outside the gene matches. The CDR3 DNA reads TGTGCCAGCAGTGATTACAGGGGGCGCGGGTTCTCTGGAAACACCATATATTTT. Its translation: CASSDYRGRGFSGNTIYF.

The rearrangement uses TRBV2 and TRBJ2-7, with 9 bases identical to TRBD1. V dropped 6 bases and J dropped 3; count of bases not matched to a gene: 9. Germline V CDR1 and CDR2: SNHLY, FYNNEI. CDR3 length equals 15 residues. The CDR3 sequence: CASRRGDRDNYEQYF. Written as DNA, the CDR3 is TGTGCCAGCAGACGGGGGGACAGGGACAACTACGAGCAGTACTTC.

V is TRBV15 and J is TRBJ2-3; a weak D match, TRBD2 (6 bases). Trimming cost V 1 base and J 2 bases, with 16 bases left between them. This CDR3 comprises 17 residues. Germline assignment: CDR1 LNHNV and CDR2 YYDKDF (reference sequence). The CDR3 bases are TGTGCCACCAGCAGAGGAGCTAGCGTACCGTTCACAGATACGCAGTATTTT. The encoded protein is CATSRGASVPFTDTQYF.

The chain recombines TRBV6-2 or TRBV6-3 with TRBJ1-5, with D possibly being TRBD1 (6 bases). The length of the CDR3 is 14 residues. Germline V lookup: CDR1 MNHEY, CDR2 SVGEGT. With 3 bases removed from V and 4 bases from J, the gap between germline ends came to 10 bases. In DNA form, the CDR3 reads TGTGCCAGCAGTTATCTCGACAGGAATCAGCCCCAGCATTTT. It codes for CASSYLDRNQPQHF.

The genes are TRBV28 and TRBJ1-5; no definite D call. Germline loops: CDR1 MDHEN, CDR2 SYDVKM. This CDR3 is 15 amino acids long. The V gene lost 7 bases and the J gene lost 4 bases, with 17 bases spanning the gap. The CDR3 DNA reads as TGTGCCAGCATAAGTCCGGTGGCGAGTAATCAGCCCCAGCATTTT. Translated, it gives CASISPVASNQPQHF.

The chain links TRBV19 to TRBJ2-5, with 8 bases matching TRBD1. The length of the CDR3 is 14 residues. The germline CDR1 and CDR2 sequences are LNHDA and SQIVND (reference sequence). V lost 7 bases, J lost 5 bases, and 9 bases stayed unmatched. DNA for the CDR3: TGTGCCAGTATGGAGACAGGGGCAGGCGAGACCCAGTACTTC. This codes for CASMETGAGETQYF.

The chain joins TRBV5-1 to TRBJ1-2; no firm D call. This CDR3 has 14 residues. Germline values: CDR1 SGHRS, CDR2 YFSETQ. V lost 6 bases, J lost 7 bases, and 19 bases lay in between. The CDR3 is CASKYIEGLGGYTF. The CDR3 DNA reads TGCGCCAGCAAGTATATTGAGGGCCTGGGTGGCTACACCTTC.

The V and J genes are TRBV10-3 and TRBJ1-1, with D maybe TRBD1 (5 bases). Germline CDR1 ENHRY, CDR2 SYGVKD. Trimming took off 6 bases at V and 1 base at J, with 18 bases between the two ends. This CDR3 spans 16 amino acids. CDR3 amino acids: CAIRTGTPGGNTEAFF. In DNA, the CDR3 is TGTGCCATCAGGACCGGGACGCCCGGGGGGAACACTGAAGCTTTCTTT.

This clone was seen a few times. In the same sample, other DNA sequences code for this CDR3. The rearrangement links TRBV5-1 to TRBJ2-7; D is perhaps TRBD1 or TRBD2 (5 bases each). Germline loops: CDR1 SGHRS, CDR2 YFSETQ. The CDR3 spans 12 residues. V was clipped by 4 bases and J by 4 bases, with 9 bases between them. The CDR3 nucleotides read TGCGCCAGCAGCCCTGGGGGATACGAGCAGTACTTC. Amino acid sequence: CASSPGGYEQYF.